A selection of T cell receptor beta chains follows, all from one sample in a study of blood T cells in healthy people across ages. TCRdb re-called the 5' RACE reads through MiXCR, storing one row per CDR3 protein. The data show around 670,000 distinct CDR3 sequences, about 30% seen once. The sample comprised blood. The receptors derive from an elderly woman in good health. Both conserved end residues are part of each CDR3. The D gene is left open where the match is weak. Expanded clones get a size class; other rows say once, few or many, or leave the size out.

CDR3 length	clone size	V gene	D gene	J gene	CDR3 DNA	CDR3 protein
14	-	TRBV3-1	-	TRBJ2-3	TGTGCCAGCAGCCCAAGAATATACCAAGATACGCAGTATTTT	CASSPRIYQDTQYF
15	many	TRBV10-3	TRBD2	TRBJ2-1	TGTGCCACAGAGCACCGGACTAGCGGGGACAATGAGCAGTTCTTC	CATEHRTSGDNEQFF
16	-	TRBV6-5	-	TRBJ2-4	TGTGCCAGCAGTCCGGACGGGGATGGAGCCAAAAACATTCAGTACTTC	CASSPDGDGAKNIQYF
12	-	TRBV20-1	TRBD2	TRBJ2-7	TGCAGTGCTATCGGGCGGGAGCTCGAGCAGTACTTC	CSAIGRELEQYF
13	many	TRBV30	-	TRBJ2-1	TGTGCCTTAATTCCAGGGACTTACAATGAGCAGTTCTTC	CALIPGTYNEQFF
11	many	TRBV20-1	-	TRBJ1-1	TGCAGTGCTAGTCAAGGGACCAAAGCTTTCTTT	CSASQGTKAFF
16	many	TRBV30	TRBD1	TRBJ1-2	TGTGCCTGGAGGATAGCCGGACAGGGGGCTAACTATGGCTACACCTTC	CAWRIAGQGANYGYTF
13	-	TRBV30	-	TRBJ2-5	TGTGCCTGGAGCCAGGGTATTACATGGGAGCAGTACTTC	CAWSQGITWEQYF
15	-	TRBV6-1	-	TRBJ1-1	TGTGCCAGCAGTGAAGGTGTCAGCCTCTCAACTGAAGCTTTCTTT	CASSEGVSLSTEAFF
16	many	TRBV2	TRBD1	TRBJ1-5	TGTGCCAGCACCTACCGCAGGACAGGGGGCAATCAGCCCCAGCATTTT	CASTYRRTGGNQPQHF
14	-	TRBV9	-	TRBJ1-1	TGTGCCAGCAGCACCCGGGACATGAACACTGAAGCTTTCTTT	CASSTRDMNTEAFF
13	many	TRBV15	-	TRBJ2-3	TGTGCCACCAGCATAGGAAGCCGGGATACGCAGTATTTT	CATSIGSRDTQYF
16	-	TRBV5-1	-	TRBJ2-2	TGCGCCAGCAGCTTAATGAGGCGGGGGAACACCGGGGAGCTGTTTTTT	CASSLMRRGNTGELFF
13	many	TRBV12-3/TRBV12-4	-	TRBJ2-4	TGTGCCAGCAGTTTGATAGACACTGGCATTCAGTACTTC	CASSLIDTGIQYF
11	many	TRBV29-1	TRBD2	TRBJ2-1	TGCAGCGTGGATCATAGCGGGGTAGGGTTCTTC	CSVDHSGVGFF